The sequence of this T cell receptor (beta chain) was determined in a study of cytomegalovirus exposure and HLA in healthy donors. Points from the study as a whole: Some V segments (TRBV6-2 and TRBV6-3 among them) were excluded as indistinguishable. Rare TCR sequences dominated, though some public TCRs recurred in many donors. Sequencing had likely introduced a cluster of highly shared sequence variants as an artifact.

Primers: 60 Vbeta forward and 13 Jbeta reverse. As handled by the study authors: In a later analysis, the count reached 80 million or so unique TCR beta chains, with approximately 11 million shared. Produced via immunoSEQ multiplex PCR; TCRdb's table is partial and in-frame only. Clone size and the V and J calls come from that table; the DNA yielded D and trimming. The sample consists of under 200,000 clones, over 75% of them appearing once. The CDR3 length is 15 residues. The ends were cut back, 3 bases at V and 2 bases at J, with 11 bases in the middle. The germline CDR1 and CDR2 sequences are MNHEY and SMNVEV (reference sequence). On this clone itself: Its antigen is not known.

The chain employs TRBV27 and TRBJ2-1; weak D call: TRBD1 (5 bases). The specimen was PBMCs. The source is a man between 45 and 60 years old in good health and CMV-seropositive. The CDR3 is CASSFWQGPYNEQFF. The CDR3 DNA follows: TGTGCCAGCAGTTTCTGGCAGGGCCCCTACAATGAGCAGTTCTTC.